A selection of T cell receptor beta chains follows, all from one sample in a study of T cell changes during pregnancy in multiple sclerosis. Sequenced by immunoSEQ multiplex PCR; TCRdb stores in-frame clones only, minus some. The table lists about 59,000 clones, about 90% of them singletons. The input for sequencing was peripheral blood, taken in the third trimester of pregnancy. The origin of the receptors is a female donor in good health, enrolled as a control in a pregnancy study. The CDR3 runs from the conserved cysteine through the conserved F or W.

v_call,j_call,cdr3_aa
TRBV27,TRBJ1-3,CASRPGTHSGNTIYF
TRBV25-1,TRBJ2-3,CASSESRQGQGDTQYF
TRBV10-3,TRBJ2-1,CAISAGNEQFF
TRBV18,TRBJ1-5,CASSRRGQGVQPQHF
TRBV5-1,TRBJ2-7,CASSRDSVSYEQYF
TRBV4-2,TRBJ1-4,CASSQEGGTGGEKLFF
TRBV7-6,TRBJ1-3,CASSTTRGPGNTIYF
TRBV19,TRBJ1-1,CASSMGPGRDTEAFF
TRBV4-1,TRBJ2-7,CASSQDPLASGRPWAYEQYF
TRBV28,TRBJ1-2,CASSLTQFGYGYTF
TRBV5-1,TRBJ2-3,CASSPDSADTQYF
TRBV6-5,TRBJ2-7,CASSSNYEQYF
TRBV28,TRBJ1-5,CASSWLGEQPQHF
TRBV25-1,TRBJ2-3,CASKIGGSTDTQYF
TRBV5-6,TRBJ1-1,CASSRWSTEAFF
TRBV7-2,TRBJ1-4,CASSPETGRDEKLFF
TRBV28,TRBJ1-3,CASSPRRGRGNTIYF
TRBV9,TRBJ2-4,CASSDREGLAKNIQYF
TRBV6-1,TRBJ2-7,CASSQTQAIGGNF
TRBV29-1,TRBJ2-1,CSVVSPGLALNEQFF
TRBV4-2,TRBJ2-2,CASSQGSLAGEGGELFF
TRBV4-1,TRBJ2-7,CASSHGQGFYEQYF
TRBV5-1,TRBJ1-4,CASSLGVQGGKKLFF
TRBV7-9,TRBJ2-5,CASSSSQETQYF
TRBV11-2,TRBJ1-1,CASSTGFFMNTEAFF
TRBV6-6,TRBJ2-3,CASKGTGSDTQYF
TRBV2,TRBJ2-5,CASIGLGETQYF
TRBV6-1,TRBJ1-2,CASSEALSDRGGDYGYTF
TRBV19,TRBJ2-7,CASSIPAGEQYF
TRBV7-8,TRBJ2-5,CASSTQGRGETQYF
TRBV9,TRBJ2-7,CASSASGLSSYEQYF
TRBV6-5,TRBJ1-1,CATIPRPASSIEAFF
TRBV4-3,TRBJ2-1,CASSQDRAGNEQFF
TRBV4-1,TRBJ1-1,CASSHTDSTGGEAFF
TRBV7-2,TRBJ1-2,CASSRSGTGRVYGYTF
TRBV11-2,TRBJ1-1,CASSSGWAEAFF
TRBV11-2,TRBJ2-1,CASSWPRERSYNEQFF
TRBV2,TRBJ1-4,CASSEAGTSNEKLFF